Listed here are 29 T cell receptor beta chains from one sample, sequenced in a study of early T cells in non-severe SARS-CoV-2 infection. TCRdb re-called the 5' RACE reads through MiXCR, storing one row per CDR3 protein. The sample holds tens of thousands of distinct CDR3 sequences; about 9.5% are singletons and the top ten take less than 10%. The source was whole blood, collected at baseline. Receptors were obtained from an adult who was a healthcare worker with PCR-confirmed SARS-CoV-2 infection or an uninfected control (not recorded which).

The genes are TRBV24-1 and TRBJ2-1; D not certain. Trimming stripped 0 bases from V and 7 bases from J, with 6 bases between. Germline CDR1 reads KGHDR; CDR2 reads SFDVKD. The CDR3 spans 13 residues. This chain's CDR3 is CATSDLMGNEQFF. DNA of the CDR3: TGTGCCACCAGTGATTTGATGGGGAATGAGCAGTTCTTC.

This clonotype has just a few counts. The chain uses TRBV11-3 and TRBJ1-2; D ambiguous. Germline V lookup: CDR1 SGHNT, CDR2 YENEEA. V shed 2 bases and J shed 6 bases, with 7 bases lying between them. This CDR3 region has 12 residues. As DNA, the CDR3 is TGTGCCAGCAGCTTATCCGGGGATGGCTACACCTTC. It yields the protein CASSLSGDGYTF.

This clonotype was observed at least ten times. The V and J genes are TRBV3-1 and TRBJ1-6, with D possibly being TRBD1 (5 bases). Germline CDR1 LGHDT, CDR2 YNNKEL (reference sequence). Trimming removed 4 bases at V and 8 bases at J, with 15 bases between. The length of the CDR3 is 15 residues. CDR3 protein: CASSPGPMRYSPLHF. The CDR3 DNA reads TGTGCCAGCAGCCCGGGGCCCATGAGGTATTCACCCCTCCACTTT.

This clonotype turned up a few times. This chain joins TRBV7-8 and TRBJ2-2; TRBD1 matches 7 bases. Germline values: CDR1 SGHVS, CDR2 FQNEAQ. The CDR3 is made up of 16 amino acids. V lost 5 bases to trimming and J lost 4 bases; unmatched junction nucleotides: 10. The CDR3 is CASSAPGQLLTGELFF. CDR3 DNA sequence: TGTGCCAGCAGCGCACCGGGACAGTTGCTCACCGGGGAGCTGTTTTTT.

This clonotype was detected ten times or more. The chain carries TRBV11-2 and TRBJ2-3, with 8 nucleotides matching TRBD2. From germline, CDR1 is SGHAT and CDR2 FQNNGV. Trimming removed 1 base from V and 6 bases from J; junction bases left unmatched: 9. This CDR3 region has 16 residues. The CDR3, as DNA: TGTGCCAGCAGCTTAGGTAGCAGCGGGGGTTCGGATACGCAGTATTTT. Protein sequence: CASSLGSSGGSDTQYF.

The chain carries TRBV2 and TRBJ2-3; 10 nucleotides agree with TRBD2. The CDR3 is 16 residues long. The V gene end was trimmed by 5 bases and the J gene end by 5 bases; junction bases not matched to a gene: 10. Per the germline V gene, CDR1 is SNHLY and CDR2 is FYNNEI. The CDR3 here is CASSPDSGGAEDTQYF. The CDR3 coding sequence is TGTGCCAGCAGTCCCGACAGCGGGGGGGCCGAAGATACGCAGTATTTT.

In this sample, this clonotype turned up a few times. V is TRBV6-5 and J is TRBJ2-2, with 8 bases identical to TRBD1. CDR3 size: 14 residues. Germline CDR1 is MNHEY and CDR2 is SVGAGI. Germline trimming cut 6 bases from V and 3 bases from J; bases unmatched to any gene: 3. CDR3 sequence: CASRAGGDTGELFF. Written as DNA, the CDR3 is TGTGCCAGCAGGGCAGGGGGCGACACCGGGGAGCTGTTTTTT.

The rearrangement links TRBV7-6 to TRBJ1-3, with D perhaps TRBD1 (6 bases). The CDR3 is 13 amino acids. Germline CDR1 reads SGHVS; CDR2 reads FNYEAQ. V lost 9 bases and J 4 bases, leaving 13 bases between the germline ends. CDR3 sequence: CASEPGAGNTIYF. The CDR3 DNA reads as TGTGCCAGTGAACCAGGGGCAGGAAACACCATATATTTT.

This clonotype occurred many times. V is TRBV4-1 and J is TRBJ2-7; 8 nucleotides line up with TRBD1. Germline CDR1 is MGHRA and CDR2 is YSYEKL. The V and J ends lost 0 bases and 0 bases, in that order; junction bases with no gene match: 13. The CDR3 is made up of 19 amino acids. The CDR3 DNA sequence: TGCGCCAGCAGCCAAGACCCCGGACAGGGTGCACCCAGCTCCTACGAGCAGTACTTC. It specifies CASSQDPGQGAPSSYEQYF.

V gene TRBV12-3 or TRBV12-4 combines with J gene TRBJ1-2, with TRBD1 as a possible D gene (5 bases). This CDR3 contains 14 residues. V was trimmed by 1 base and J by 2 bases, leaving 8 bases between them. The CDR3 region is CASSLGRVNYGYTF. The CDR3 nucleotides read TGTGCCAGCAGTTTAGGCAGGGTGAACTATGGCTACACCTTC.

This clonotype was found a few times. V is TRBV28 and J is TRBJ2-1; no reliable D call. V shed 6 bases and J shed 7 bases, with 10 bases lying between them. Germline lookup yields CDR1 MDHEN and CDR2 SYDVKM. The CDR3 consists of 12 residues. This CDR3 reads CASSPNRNEQFF. The CDR3 coding sequence is TGTGCCAGCAGCCCAAACCGAAATGAGCAGTTCTTC. Using reference TRBV28 and TRBJ2-1 for the parts outside the CDR3, the full variable domain is DVKVTQSSRYLVKRTGEKVFLECVQDMDHENMFWYRQDPGLGLRLIYFSYDVKMKEKGDIPEGYSVSREKKERFSLILESASTNQTSMYLCASSPNRNEQFFGPGTRLTVL.

V gene TRBV9 combines with J gene TRBJ2-1, with 7 bases matching TRBD1. This CDR3 is built from 15 residues. Germline V gene sequence: CDR1 SGDLS, CDR2 YYNGEE. Unmatched junction bases numbered 13, after V lost 6 bases and J lost 7 bases. The CDR3 DNA is TGTGCCAGCACCCTACAGGGGACGGAGTATAATGAGCAGTTCTTC. It yields the protein CASTLQGTEYNEQFF.

The V call is TRBV2, the J call TRBJ2-3, with D perhaps matching TRBD1 or TRBD2 (7 bases each). The CDR3 has 15 residues. Per germline, CDR1 SNHLY and CDR2 FYNNEI. Trimming left V 6 bases short and J 4 bases short, with 17 bases between. The CDR3 region has the DNA TGTGCCAGCAGCGAGGGGGCCCGGGAGGCAGATACGCAGTATTTT. Protein product: CASSEGAREADTQYF.

The chain recombines TRBV7-2 with TRBJ2-1, with D possibly matching TRBD2 (6 bases). Germline loops: CDR1 SGHTA, CDR2 FQGNSA. V was pared by 10 bases and J by 6 bases, with 16 bases between. The CDR3 loop spans 13 amino acids. This CDR3 reads CATSGLRGNEQFF. CDR3 coding DNA: TGTGCCACCTCGGGACTCCGCGGCAATGAGCAGTTCTTC.

As for this clonotype: A read error is possible here, since a much larger clone lies one base away. The chain carries TRBV12-3 or TRBV12-4 and TRBJ1-1, with unresolved D. This CDR3 region has 13 residues. Between the trimmed V and J ends, which lost 6 bases and 1 base, there was a span of 9 bases. CDR3 coding DNA: TGTGCCAGCAGCAACCAGGAGAACACTGAAGCTTTCTTT. Encoded protein: CASSNQENTEAFF.

This clonotype was seen repeatedly, ten times or more. The V and J genes are TRBV30 and TRBJ2-1; D is perhaps TRBD2 (5 bases). The germline V and J ends were trimmed by 0 bases and 9 bases, with 6 bases remaining between them. CDR3 length: 11 amino acids. Per the germline V gene, CDR1 is GTSNPN and CDR2 is SVGIG (reference sequence). The CDR3 spells CAWSVRGEQFF. CDR3 in DNA: TGTGCCTGGAGTGTACGGGGTGAGCAGTTCTTC.

This clonotype was recorded at least ten times. The chain uses TRBV11-2 and TRBJ1-1; D not certain. The CDR3 length is 17 residues. Germline assignment: CDR1 SGHAT and CDR2 FQNNGV. Trimming took 4 bases from V and 6 from J, leaving 24 bases between them. The DNA of the CDR3 is TGTGCCAGCAGCTCCCCGGGAGGGTCTGTGAGGGTGGCTGAAGCTTTCTTT. This sequence encodes CASSSPGGSVRVAEAFF.

This clonotype was seen many times. This chain links TRBV10-3 with TRBJ2-3, with TRBD2 matching 12 bases. J gave up 3 bases and V 5 bases, and 0 bases lay outside the gene matches. The CDR3 runs 14 residues. The germline V gene has CDR1 ENHRY and CDR2 SYGVKD. The CDR3 bases are TGTGCCATCAGTACTAGCGGGGGGACAGATACGCAGTATTTT. Translating it yields CAISTSGGTDTQYF.

CDR3 nucleotides: TGTGCCAGCAGCGATACAGGGAACAATGAGCAGTTCTTC. Protein product: CASSDTGNNEQFF. The chain carries TRBV2 and TRBJ2-1; tentative D call: TRBD1 (6 bases). V gave up 6 bases and J gave up 5 bases, with 11 bases separating them. The CDR3 extends over 13 amino acids. The germline CDR1 and CDR2 sequences are SNHLY and FYNNEI.

CDR3 in DNA: TGTGCCAGCAGCTGGACCGGGGGTAGAGGCGGGGAGCTGTTTTTT. The encoded protein is CASSWTGGRGGELFF. The V and J genes are TRBV7-6 and TRBJ2-2, with D maybe TRBD2 (6 bases). Trimming removed 4 bases from V and 7 bases from J, with 16 bases in between. CDR1 and CDR2 (germline): SGHVS, FNYEAQ. This CDR3 spans 15 amino acids.

The chain couples TRBV12-3 or TRBV12-4 to TRBJ1-5, with no clear D. The CDR3 runs 17 residues. V lost 0 bases to trimming and J lost 1 base, with 13 bases between them. The CDR3: CASSLALKTRSNQPQHF. The CDR3 DNA sequence: TGTGCCAGCAGTTTAGCGCTAAAAACACGAAGCAATCAGCCCCAGCATTTT.

The table lists this clonotype with many counts. The chain combines TRBV7-9 with TRBJ2-7; 9 bases are a match to TRBD1. The trim removed 8 bases at V and 3 bases at J, leaving 11 bases unmatched. The germline V gene encodes CDR1 SEHNR and CDR2 FQNEAQ (reference sequence). This CDR3 region has 15 residues. DNA of the CDR3: TGTGCCAGCGCGAAACCGGGACAGGGAAACTACGAGCAGTACTTC. Protein: CASAKPGQGNYEQYF.

The table lists this clonotype with many counts. The genes are TRBV12-3 or TRBV12-4 and TRBJ2-5; TRBD1 agrees at 7 bases. With V trimmed by 6 bases and J by 0 bases, 7 bases remained unmatched. There are 15 residues in the CDR3. The chain's CDR3 is CASRPGQRYQETQYF. The CDR3 region has the DNA TGTGCCAGCAGGCCGGGACAGAGATACCAAGAGACCCAGTACTTC.

In its sample, this clonotype was seen a few times. This chain uses TRBV7-2 with TRBJ2-5; 9 bases fit TRBD2. Germline loops: CDR1 SGHTA, CDR2 FQGNSA. Unmatched junction bases numbered 11, after V lost 5 bases and J lost 4 bases. The length of the CDR3 is 16 residues. CDR3 sequence reads: CASSPAPAGGGETQYF. CDR3 DNA sequence: TGTGCCAGCAGCCCCGCACCAGCGGGGGGTGGAGAGACCCAGTACTTC. The variable domain in full, with the rest retrieved from reference TRBV7-2 and TRBJ2-5, is GAGVSQSPSNKVTEKGKDVELRCDPISGHTALYWYRQSLGQGLEFLIYFQGNSAPDKSGLPSDRFSAERTGGSVSTLTIQRTQQEDSAVYLCASSPAPAGGGETQYFGPGTRLLVL.

The J gene is TRBJ1-1, the V gene TRBV12-3 or TRBV12-4, with D perhaps matching TRBD1 (6 bases). The CDR3 consists of 14 residues. V was clipped by 7 bases and J by 3 bases, with 15 bases between them. This CDR3 is CASTPGGRDTEAFF. CDR3 nucleotides: TGTGCCAGCACACCGGGGGGGCGGGACACTGAAGCTTTCTTT.

V and J are TRBV25-1 and TRBJ1-2; D not resolved. Trimming took 2 bases from V and 13 from J, leaving 14 bases between them. The germline gives CDR1 MGHDK, CDR2 SYGVNS. The CDR3 is made up of 12 amino acids. DNA for the CDR3: TGTGCCAGCAGTGAACCCGGACTGGCTTCCACCTTC. Residues: CASSEPGLASTF.

This sequence joins TRBV12-5 and TRBJ2-5, with a weak D call TRBD1 (6 bases). Per the germline V gene, CDR1 is LGHNT and CDR2 is FRNRAP. This CDR3 spans 15 amino acids. The V and J ends lost 6 bases and 5 bases respectively, with 19 bases between them. CDR3 protein: CASGPGTPYGETQYF. The CDR3, as DNA: TGTGCTAGTGGGCCCGGGACACCCTATGGGGAGACCCAGTACTTC.

V usage is TRBV20-1 and J usage is TRBJ1-4; 7 bases agree with TRBD1. The germline V gene encodes CDR1 DFQATT and CDR2 SNEGSKA (reference sequence). The J segment lost 7 bases and the V segment lost 6 bases, leaving 14 bases of the junction unmatched. The CDR3 contains 15 residues. CDR3 region: CSAIPLSAGGEKLFF. The CDR3 bases are TGCAGTGCCATCCCCCTATCGGCAGGGGGTGAAAAACTGTTTTTT.

The V and J genes are TRBV10-3 and TRBJ2-3; 8 positions match TRBD2. CDR1 is ENHRY, CDR2 SYGVKD, per germline. This CDR3 region has 16 residues. With 4 bases clipped from V and 0 bases from J, the junction kept 6 bases outside the gene matches. CDR3 sequence reads: CAISGQRGPSTDTQYF. CDR3 bases: TGTGCCATCAGTGGGCAGCGGGGGCCTAGCACAGATACGCAGTATTTT.